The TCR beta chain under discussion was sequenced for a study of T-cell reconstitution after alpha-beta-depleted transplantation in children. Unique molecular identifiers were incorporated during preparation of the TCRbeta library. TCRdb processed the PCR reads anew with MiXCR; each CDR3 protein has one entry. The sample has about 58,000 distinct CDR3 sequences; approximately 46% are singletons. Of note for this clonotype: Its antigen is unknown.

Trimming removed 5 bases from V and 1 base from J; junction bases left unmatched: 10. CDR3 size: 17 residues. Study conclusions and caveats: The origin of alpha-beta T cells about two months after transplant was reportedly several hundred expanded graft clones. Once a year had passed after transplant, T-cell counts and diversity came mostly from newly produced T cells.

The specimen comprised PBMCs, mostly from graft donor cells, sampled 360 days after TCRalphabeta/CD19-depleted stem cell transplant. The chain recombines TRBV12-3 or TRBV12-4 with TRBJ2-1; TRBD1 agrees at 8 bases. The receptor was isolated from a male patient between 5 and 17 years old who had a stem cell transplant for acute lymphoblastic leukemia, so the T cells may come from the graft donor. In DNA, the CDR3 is TGTGCCAGCAGTACCGGTTCCCGGGACAGGTCCTACAATGAGCAGTTCTTC. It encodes CASSTGSRDRSYNEQFF.